This T cell receptor (beta chain) originates from a study of cytomegalovirus exposure and HLA in healthy donors. Findings and limits, study-wide: In a later analysis, a missense DCLRE1C variant was linked to TCR beta V- and J-gene trimming. It was about 150 TCR beta chains that were listed as cytomegalovirus-associated.

Turning to this clone: Its cognate antigen is unknown.

This PCR relied on a set of 60 Vbeta primers and 13 Jbeta primers. Repertoires were generated with immunoSEQ multiplex PCR, while TCRdb's copy carries only in-frame clones and drops some. In the table there are over 150,000 clones, over 65% of which are singletons. The TCR originated in a woman in her forties in good health and CMV-seronegative. Source material: PBMCs.

For the CDR3, the DNA is TGTGCCTCAGGGGTTTACGGCAATCAGCCCCAGCATTTT. The encoded protein is CASGVYGNQPQHF. The V gene is TRBV19, the J gene TRBJ1-5; D might be TRBD1 (6 bases). This CDR3 region has 13 residues. Germline CDR1 is LNHDA and CDR2 is SQIVND (reference sequence). V dropped 11 bases and J dropped 2 bases, with 13 bases sitting between them.